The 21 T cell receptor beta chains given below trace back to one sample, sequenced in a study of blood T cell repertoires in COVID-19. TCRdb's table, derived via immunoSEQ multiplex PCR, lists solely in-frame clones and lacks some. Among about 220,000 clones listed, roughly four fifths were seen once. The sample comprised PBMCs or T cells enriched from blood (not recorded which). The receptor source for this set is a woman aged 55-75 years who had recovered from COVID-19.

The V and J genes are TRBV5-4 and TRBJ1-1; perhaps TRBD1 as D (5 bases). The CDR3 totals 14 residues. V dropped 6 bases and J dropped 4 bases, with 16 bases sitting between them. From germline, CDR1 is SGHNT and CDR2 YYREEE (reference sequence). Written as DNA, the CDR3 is TGTGCCAGCAAGGGATGGCAGGGCAGCACTGAAGCTTTCTTT. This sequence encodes CASKGWQGSTEAFF.

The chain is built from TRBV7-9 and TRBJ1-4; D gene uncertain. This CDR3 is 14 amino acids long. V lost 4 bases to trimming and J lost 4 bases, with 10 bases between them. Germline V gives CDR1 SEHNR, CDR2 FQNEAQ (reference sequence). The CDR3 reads CASSSFGVNEKLFF. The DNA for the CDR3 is TGTGCCAGCAGCTCTTTCGGGGTTAATGAAAAACTGTTTTTT.

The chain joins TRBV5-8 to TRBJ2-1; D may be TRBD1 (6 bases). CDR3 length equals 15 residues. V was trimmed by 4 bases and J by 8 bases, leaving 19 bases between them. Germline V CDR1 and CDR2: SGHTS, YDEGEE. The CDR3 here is CASSKNNIRGDEQFF. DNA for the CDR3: TGTGCCAGCAGCAAAAACAACATCAGGGGTGATGAGCAGTTCTTC. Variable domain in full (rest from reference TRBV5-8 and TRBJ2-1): EAGVTQSPTHLIKTRGQQATLRCSPISGHTSVYWYQQALGLGLQFLLWYDEGEERNRGNFPPRFSGRQFPNYSSELNVNALELEDSALYLCASSKNNIRGDEQFFGPGTRLTVL.

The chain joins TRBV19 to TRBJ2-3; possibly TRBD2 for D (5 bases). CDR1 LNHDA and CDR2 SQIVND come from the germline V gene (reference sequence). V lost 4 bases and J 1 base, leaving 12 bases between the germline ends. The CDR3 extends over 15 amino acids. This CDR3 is CASSTWTEGTDTQYF. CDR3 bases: TGTGCCAGTAGTACCTGGACGGAGGGCACAGATACGCAGTATTTT.

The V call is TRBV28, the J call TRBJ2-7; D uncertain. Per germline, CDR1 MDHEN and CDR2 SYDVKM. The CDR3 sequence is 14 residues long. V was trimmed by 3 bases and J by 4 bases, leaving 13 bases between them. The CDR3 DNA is TGTGCCAGCAGTTTTGGGCAGGCCCGGTACGAGCAGTACTTC. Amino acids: CASSFGQARYEQYF. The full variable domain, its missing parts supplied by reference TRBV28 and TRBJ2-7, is DVKVTQSSRYLVKRTGEKVFLECVQDMDHENMFWYRQDPGLGLRLIYFSYDVKMKEKGDIPEGYSVSREKKERFSLILESASTNQTSMYLCASSFGQARYEQYFGPGTRLTVT.

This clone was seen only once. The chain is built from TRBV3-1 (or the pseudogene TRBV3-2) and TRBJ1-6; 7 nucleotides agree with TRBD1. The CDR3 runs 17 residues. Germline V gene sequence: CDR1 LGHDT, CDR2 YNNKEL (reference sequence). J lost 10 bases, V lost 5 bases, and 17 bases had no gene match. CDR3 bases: TGTGCCAGCAGCGGATGGCAGACAGGGACGGGCGGATCACCCCTCCACTTT. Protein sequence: CASSGWQTGTGGSPLHF.

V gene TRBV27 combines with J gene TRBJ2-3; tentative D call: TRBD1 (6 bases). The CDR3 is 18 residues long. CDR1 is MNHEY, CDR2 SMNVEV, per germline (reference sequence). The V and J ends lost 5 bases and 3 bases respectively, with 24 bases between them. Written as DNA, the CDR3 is TGTGCCAGCAGTCTATGGGGATTCACAGGGATGGGAACAGATACGCAGTATTTT. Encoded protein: CASSLWGFTGMGTDTQYF.

This CDR3 is CASSSARAGGTTEAFF. The CDR3 DNA reads TGCGCCAGCAGCTCTGCCCGGGCAGGGGGAACGACTGAAGCTTTCTTT. The V gene is TRBV5-1, the J gene TRBJ1-1, with 7 positions matching TRBD1. J lost 5 bases, V lost 3 bases, and 13 bases had no gene match. Germline values: CDR1 SGHRS, CDR2 YFSETQ. The CDR3 loop spans 16 amino acids. The full variable domain, with the rest looked up from reference TRBV5-1 and TRBJ1-1, is KAGVTQTPRYLIKTRGQQVTLSCSPISGHRSVSWYQQTPGQGLQFLFEYFSETQRNKGNFPGRFSGRQFSNSRSEMNVSTLELGDSALYLCASSSARAGGTTEAFFGQGTRLTVV.

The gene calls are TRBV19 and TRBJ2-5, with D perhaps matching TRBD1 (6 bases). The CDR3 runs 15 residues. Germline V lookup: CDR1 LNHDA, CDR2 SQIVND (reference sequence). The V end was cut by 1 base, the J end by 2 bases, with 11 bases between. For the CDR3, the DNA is TGTGCCAGTAGTATAGGTGCGAGGGGGCAAGAGACCCAGTACTTC. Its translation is CASSIGARGQETQYF.

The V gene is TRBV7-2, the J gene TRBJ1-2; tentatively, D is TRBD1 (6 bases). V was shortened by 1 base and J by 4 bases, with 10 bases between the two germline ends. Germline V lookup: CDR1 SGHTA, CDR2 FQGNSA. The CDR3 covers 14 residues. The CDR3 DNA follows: TGTGCCAGCAGCTTAGAACAGGGTGGCTATGGCTACACCTTC. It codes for CASSLEQGGYGYTF.

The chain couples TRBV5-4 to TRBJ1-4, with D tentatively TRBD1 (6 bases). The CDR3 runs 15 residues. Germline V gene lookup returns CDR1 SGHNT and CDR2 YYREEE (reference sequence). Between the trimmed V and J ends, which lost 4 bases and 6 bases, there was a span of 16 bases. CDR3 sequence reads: CASSLPGRGDEKLFF. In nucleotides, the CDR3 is TGTGCCAGCAGCCTACCGGGCAGGGGAGATGAAAAACTGTTTTTT.

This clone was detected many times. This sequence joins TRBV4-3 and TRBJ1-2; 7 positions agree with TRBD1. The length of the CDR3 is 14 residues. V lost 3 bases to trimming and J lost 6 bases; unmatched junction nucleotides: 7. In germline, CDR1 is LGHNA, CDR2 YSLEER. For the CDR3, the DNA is TGCGCCAGCAGCCACCCCGACAGGGTACATGGCTACACCTTC. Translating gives CASSHPDRVHGYTF.

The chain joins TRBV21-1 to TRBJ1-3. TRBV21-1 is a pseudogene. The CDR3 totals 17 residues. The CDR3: CASSHRRLPSSGNTIYF. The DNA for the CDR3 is TGTGCCAGCAGCCACCGTCGGTTGCCGTCATCTGGAAACACCATATATTTT.

This chain's CDR3 is CASRLKRGGLDRGGNTIYF. CDR3 nucleotides: TGTGCCAGCAGACTTAAAAGAGGCGGCCTTGACAGGGGTGGAAACACCATATATTTT. The chain has TRBV11-2 and TRBJ1-3, with 8 nucleotides matching TRBD1. The CDR3 runs to 19 residues. Germline V CDR1 and CDR2: SGHAT, FQNNGV. With V trimmed by 6 bases and J by 3 bases, 19 bases remained unmatched.

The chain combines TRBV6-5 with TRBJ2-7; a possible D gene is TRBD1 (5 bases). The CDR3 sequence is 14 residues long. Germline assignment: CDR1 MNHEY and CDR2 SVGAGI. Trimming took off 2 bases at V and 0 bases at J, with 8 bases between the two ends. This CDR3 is CASSYGQGSYEQYF. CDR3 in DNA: TGTGCCAGCAGTTACGGGCAGGGCTCCTACGAGCAGTACTTC.

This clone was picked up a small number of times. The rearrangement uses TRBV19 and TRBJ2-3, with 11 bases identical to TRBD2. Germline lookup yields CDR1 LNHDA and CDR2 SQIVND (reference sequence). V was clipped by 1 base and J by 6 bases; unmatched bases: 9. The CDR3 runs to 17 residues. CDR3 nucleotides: TGTGCCAGTAGTATAGCGACTAGCGGGACCCTGGTGGATACGCAGTATTTT. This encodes CASSIATSGTLVDTQYF.

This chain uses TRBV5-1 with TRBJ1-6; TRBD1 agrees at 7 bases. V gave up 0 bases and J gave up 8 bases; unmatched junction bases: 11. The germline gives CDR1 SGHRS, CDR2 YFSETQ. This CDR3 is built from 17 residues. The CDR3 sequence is CASSLGQGGTFHSPLHF. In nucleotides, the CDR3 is TGCGCCAGCAGCTTGGGACAGGGAGGAACATTCCATTCACCCCTCCACTTT.

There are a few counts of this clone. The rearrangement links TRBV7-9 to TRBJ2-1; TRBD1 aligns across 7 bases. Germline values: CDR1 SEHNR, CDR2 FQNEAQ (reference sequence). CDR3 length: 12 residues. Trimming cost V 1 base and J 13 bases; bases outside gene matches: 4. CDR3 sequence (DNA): TGTGCCAGCAGCTTAGGGGACAGCTTTCAGTTCTTC. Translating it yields CASSLGDSFQFF.

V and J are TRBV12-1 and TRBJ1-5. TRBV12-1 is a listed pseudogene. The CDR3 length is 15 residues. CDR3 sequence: CASSRGGFGNQPQHF. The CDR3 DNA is TGTGCCAGCAGCAGGGGGGGCTTTGGCAATCAGCCCCAGCATTTT.

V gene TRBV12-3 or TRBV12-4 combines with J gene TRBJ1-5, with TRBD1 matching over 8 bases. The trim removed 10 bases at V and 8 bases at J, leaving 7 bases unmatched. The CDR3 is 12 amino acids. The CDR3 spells CATSRGHEPQHF. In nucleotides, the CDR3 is TGTGCCACCAGCAGGGGGCATGAGCCCCAGCATTTT.

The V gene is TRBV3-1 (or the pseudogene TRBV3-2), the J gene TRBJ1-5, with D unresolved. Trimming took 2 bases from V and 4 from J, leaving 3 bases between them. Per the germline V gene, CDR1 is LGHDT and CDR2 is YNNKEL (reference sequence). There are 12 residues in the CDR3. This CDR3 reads CASSQTNQPQHF. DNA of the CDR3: TGTGCCAGCAGCCAAACTAATCAGCCCCAGCATTTT.